This T cell receptor beta chain stems from a study of blood T cells in healthy people across ages. Trimming removed 2 bases from V and 3 bases from J, with 13 bases in between. CDR1 and CDR2 from the germline V gene are LNHNV and YYDKDF (reference sequence). This CDR3 contains 15 residues. The second PCR ran roughly 7 to 12 cycles with a sample-barcoded 5' primer and J-beta primers. TCRdb used MiXCR to reprocess the 5' RACE reads, holding one entry per CDR3 protein. The profile shows over a million distinct CDR3 sequences, approximately 60% of them singletons. Sequencing input: blood. The clonotype was recovered from a man between 18 and 35 years old in good health. The chain uses TRBV15 and TRBJ1-2, with a tentative D call TRBD1 (5 bases). The CDR3 bases are TGTGCCACCAGCAGATATCCACCACAGGACTATGGCTACACCTTC. Translation gives CATSRYPPQDYGYTF.